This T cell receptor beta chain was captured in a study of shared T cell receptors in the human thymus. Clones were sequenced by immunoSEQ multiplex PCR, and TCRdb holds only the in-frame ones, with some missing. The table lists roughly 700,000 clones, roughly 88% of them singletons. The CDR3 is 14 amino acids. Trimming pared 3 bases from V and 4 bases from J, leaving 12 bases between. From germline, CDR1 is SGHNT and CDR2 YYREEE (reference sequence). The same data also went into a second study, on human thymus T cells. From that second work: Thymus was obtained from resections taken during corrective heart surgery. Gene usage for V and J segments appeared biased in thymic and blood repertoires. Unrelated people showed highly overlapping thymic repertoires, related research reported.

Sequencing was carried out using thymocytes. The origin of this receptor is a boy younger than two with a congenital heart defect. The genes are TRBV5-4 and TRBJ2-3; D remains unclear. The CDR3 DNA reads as TGTGCCAGCAGCTATCCCTTTCGGGCAGATACGCAGTATTTT. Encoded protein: CASSYPFRADTQYF.